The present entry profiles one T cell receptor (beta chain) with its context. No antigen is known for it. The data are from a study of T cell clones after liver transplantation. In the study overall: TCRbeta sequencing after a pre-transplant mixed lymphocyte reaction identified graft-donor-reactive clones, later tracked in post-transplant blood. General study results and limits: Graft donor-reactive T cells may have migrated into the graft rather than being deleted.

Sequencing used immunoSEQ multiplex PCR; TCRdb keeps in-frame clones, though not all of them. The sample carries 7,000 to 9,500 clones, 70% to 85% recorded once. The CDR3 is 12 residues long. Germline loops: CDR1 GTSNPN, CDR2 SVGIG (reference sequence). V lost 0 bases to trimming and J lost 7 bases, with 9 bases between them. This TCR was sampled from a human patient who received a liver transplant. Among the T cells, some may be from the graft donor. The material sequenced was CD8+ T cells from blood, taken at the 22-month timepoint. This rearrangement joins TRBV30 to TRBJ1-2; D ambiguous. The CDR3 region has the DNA TGTGCCTGGAGTGTACTAGTAGGTGGCTACACCTTC. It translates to CAWSVLVGGYTF.